This T cell receptor beta chain is from a study of cytomegalovirus exposure and HLA in healthy donors. Profiling relied on immunoSEQ multiplex PCR, and the TCRdb table lists in-frame clones only, not all of them. The sample shows over 130,000 clones, approximately 86% of them seen only once. Note on this clone: Its antigen is unknown.

This CDR3 has 13 residues. Germline CDR1 and CDR2: SQVTM and ANQGSEA. V lost 4 bases and J lost 0, with 10 bases in between. Study results and limitations: According to reports, the classifier identified cytomegalovirus status with high specificity and sensitivity. Among the CMV-associated chains, a few were confirmed in vitro as specific for CMV antigens.

The TCR sequence derives from a man aged 18 to 29 in good health and CMV-seropositive. The chain recombines TRBV29-1 with TRBJ2-7; TRBD1 might be the D (6 bases). Specimen: PBMCs. CDR3 sequence (DNA): TGCAGCGTTGTTAAGGGGGACTCCTACGAGCAGTACTTC. The encoded protein is CSVVKGDSYEQYF.